This T cell receptor beta chain came from a study of monozygotic twins with inflammatory bowel disease. TCRdb reprocessed the 5' RACE reads, keeping one entry per CDR3 protein, no DNA. The repertoire table contains a few hundred thousand distinct CDR3 sequences. CDR3 length: 15 residues. This clonotype originated in a human donor with ulcerative colitis or Crohn's disease, or a healthy co-twin of an affected twin (not recorded which). The sequenced sample consisted of blood. J is TRBJ2-7 and V is TRBV12-3 or TRBV12-4; the TCRdb call, TRBD1, lacks DNA for checking. CDR3 residues: CASRGGQGINYEQYF.